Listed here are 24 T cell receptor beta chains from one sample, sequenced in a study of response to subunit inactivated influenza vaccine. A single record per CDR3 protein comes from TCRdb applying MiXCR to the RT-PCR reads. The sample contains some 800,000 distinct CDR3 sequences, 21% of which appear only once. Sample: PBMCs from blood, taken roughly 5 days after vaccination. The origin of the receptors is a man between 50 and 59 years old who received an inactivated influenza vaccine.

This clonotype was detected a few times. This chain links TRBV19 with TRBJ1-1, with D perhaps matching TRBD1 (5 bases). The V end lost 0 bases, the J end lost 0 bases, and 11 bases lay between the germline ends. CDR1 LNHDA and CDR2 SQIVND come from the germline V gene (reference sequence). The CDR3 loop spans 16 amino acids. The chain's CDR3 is CASSIDPGTVNTEAFF. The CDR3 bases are TGTGCCAGTAGTATAGATCCAGGGACCGTGAACACTGAAGCTTTCTTT.

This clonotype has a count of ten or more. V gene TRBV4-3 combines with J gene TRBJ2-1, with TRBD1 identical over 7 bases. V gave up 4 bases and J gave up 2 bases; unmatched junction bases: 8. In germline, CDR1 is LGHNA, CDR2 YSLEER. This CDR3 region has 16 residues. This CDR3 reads CASSRDRVKTYNEQFF. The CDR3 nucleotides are TGCGCCAGCAGCCGCGACAGGGTAAAGACCTACAATGAGCAGTTCTTC.

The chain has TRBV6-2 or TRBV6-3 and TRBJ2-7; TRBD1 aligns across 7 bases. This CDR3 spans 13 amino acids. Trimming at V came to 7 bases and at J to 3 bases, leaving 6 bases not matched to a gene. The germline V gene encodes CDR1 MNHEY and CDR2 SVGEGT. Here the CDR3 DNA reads TGTGCCAGCAAAGAGGACAGGCTCTACGAGCAGTACTTC. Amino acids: CASKEDRLYEQYF.

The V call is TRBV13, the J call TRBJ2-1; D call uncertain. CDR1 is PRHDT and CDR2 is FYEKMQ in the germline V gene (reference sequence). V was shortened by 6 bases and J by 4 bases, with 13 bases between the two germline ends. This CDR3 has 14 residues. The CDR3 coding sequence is TGTGCCAGCAGTTACGGATTGAGGTACAATGAGCAGTTCTTC. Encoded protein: CASSYGLRYNEQFF.

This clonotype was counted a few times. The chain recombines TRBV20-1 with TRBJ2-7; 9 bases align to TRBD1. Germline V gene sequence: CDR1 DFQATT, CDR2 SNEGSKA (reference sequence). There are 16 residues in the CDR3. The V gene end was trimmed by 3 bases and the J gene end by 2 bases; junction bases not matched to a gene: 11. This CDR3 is CSARNKKTGGTYEQYF. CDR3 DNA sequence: TGCAGTGCTAGGAACAAAAAGACAGGGGGAACCTACGAGCAGTACTTC.

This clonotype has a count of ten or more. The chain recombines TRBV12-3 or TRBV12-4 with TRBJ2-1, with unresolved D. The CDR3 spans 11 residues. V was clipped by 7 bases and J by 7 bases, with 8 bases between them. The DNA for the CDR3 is TGTGCCAGCACTCTCGTTAATGAGCAGTTCTTC. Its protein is CASTLVNEQFF.

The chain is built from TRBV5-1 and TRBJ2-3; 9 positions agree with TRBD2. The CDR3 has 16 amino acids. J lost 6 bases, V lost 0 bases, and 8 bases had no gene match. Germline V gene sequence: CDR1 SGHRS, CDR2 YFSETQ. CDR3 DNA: TGCGCCAGCAGCTTGGCGAGGCTAGCGGGGTTGGATACGCAGTATTTT. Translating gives CASSLARLAGLDTQYF.

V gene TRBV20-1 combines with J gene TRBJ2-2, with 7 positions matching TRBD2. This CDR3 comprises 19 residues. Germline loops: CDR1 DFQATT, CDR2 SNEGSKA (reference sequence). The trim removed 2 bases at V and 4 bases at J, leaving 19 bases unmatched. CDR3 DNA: TGCAGTGCTAGATCCCTCGGCGTAGGGGCGGGGGAAGGCACCGGGGAGCTGTTTTTT. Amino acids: CSARSLGVGAGEGTGELFF.

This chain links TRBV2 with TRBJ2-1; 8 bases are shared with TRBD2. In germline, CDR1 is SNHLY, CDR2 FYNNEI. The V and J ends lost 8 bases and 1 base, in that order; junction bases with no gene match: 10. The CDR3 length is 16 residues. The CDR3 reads CASADKRGFSYNEQFF. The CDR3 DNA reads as TGTGCCAGCGCCGATAAGCGGGGGTTTTCCTACAATGAGCAGTTCTTC.

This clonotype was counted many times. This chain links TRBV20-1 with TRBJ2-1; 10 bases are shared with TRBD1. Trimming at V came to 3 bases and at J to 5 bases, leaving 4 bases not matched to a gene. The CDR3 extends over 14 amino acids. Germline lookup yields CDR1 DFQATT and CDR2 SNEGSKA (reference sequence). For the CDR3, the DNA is TGCAGTGCTAGTTTGGGACAGGGGAACAATGAGCAGTTCTTC. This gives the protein CSASLGQGNNEQFF.

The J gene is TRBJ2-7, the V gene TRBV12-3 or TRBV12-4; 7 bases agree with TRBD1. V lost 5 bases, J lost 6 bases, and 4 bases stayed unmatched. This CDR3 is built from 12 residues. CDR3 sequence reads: CASSQTGAEQYF. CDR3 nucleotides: TGTGCCAGCAGTCAAACAGGGGCCGAGCAGTACTTC.

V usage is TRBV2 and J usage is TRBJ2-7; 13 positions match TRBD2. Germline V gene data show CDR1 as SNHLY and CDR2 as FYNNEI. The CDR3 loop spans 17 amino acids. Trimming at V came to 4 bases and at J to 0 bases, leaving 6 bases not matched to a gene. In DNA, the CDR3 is TGTGCCAGCAGTGGTGGGACTAGCGGGATGATCTCCTACGAGCAGTACTTC. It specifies CASSGGTSGMISYEQYF.

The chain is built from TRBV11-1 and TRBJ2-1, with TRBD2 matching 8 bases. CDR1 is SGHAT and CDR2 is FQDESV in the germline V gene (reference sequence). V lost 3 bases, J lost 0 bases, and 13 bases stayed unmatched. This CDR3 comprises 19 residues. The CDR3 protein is CASSFPRVAGSSSYNEQFF. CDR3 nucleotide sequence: TGTGCCAGCAGCTTCCCCCGAGTAGCGGGGTCAAGCTCCTACAATGAGCAGTTCTTC.

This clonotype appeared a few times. CDR3 amino acids: CASSSRTRQYNEQFF. The CDR3 coding sequence is TGTGCCAGCAGTTCCCGGACTAGACAGTACAATGAGCAGTTCTTC. The chain uses TRBV6-5 and TRBJ2-1; 7 nucleotides line up with TRBD2. The junction had 7 bases not matched to a gene; V was cut back by 4 bases and J by 4 bases. CDR1 and CDR2 from the germline V gene are MNHEY and SVGAGI. The CDR3 is made up of 15 amino acids.

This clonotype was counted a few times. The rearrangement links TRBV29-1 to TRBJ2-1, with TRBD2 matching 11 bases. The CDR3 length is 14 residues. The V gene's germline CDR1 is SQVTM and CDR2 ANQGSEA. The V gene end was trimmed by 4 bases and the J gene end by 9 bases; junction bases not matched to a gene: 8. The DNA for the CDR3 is TGCAGCGTTGGGGCTAGCGGGGGGCGCGGTGAGCAGTTCTTC. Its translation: CSVGASGGRGEQFF.

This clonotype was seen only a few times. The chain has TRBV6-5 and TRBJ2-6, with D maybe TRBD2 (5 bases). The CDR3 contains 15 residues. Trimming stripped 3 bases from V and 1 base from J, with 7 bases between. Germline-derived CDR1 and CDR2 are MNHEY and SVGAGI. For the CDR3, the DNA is TGTGCCAGCAGTTATGGGGAGTCTGGGGCCAACGTCCTGACTTTC. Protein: CASSYGESGANVLTF.

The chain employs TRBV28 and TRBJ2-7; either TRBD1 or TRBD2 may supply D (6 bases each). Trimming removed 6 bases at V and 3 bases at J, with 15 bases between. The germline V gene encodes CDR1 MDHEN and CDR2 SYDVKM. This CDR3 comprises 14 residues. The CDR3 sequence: CASSPPGAYYEQYF. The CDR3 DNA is TGTGCCAGCAGCCCGCCGGGGGCCTACTACGAGCAGTACTTC.

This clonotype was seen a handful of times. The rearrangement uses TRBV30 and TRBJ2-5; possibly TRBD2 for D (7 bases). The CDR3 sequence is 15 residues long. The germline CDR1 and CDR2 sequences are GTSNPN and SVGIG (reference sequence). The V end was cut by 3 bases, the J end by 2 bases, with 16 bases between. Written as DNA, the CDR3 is TGTGCCTGGAGCGGACAGCGGGATTTGCAAGAGACCCAGTACTTC. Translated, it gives CAWSGQRDLQETQYF.

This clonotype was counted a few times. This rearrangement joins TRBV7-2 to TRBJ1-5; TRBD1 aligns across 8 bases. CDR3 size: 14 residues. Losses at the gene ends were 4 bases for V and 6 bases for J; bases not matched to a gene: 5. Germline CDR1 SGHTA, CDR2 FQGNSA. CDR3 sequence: CASSSAGGIQPQHF. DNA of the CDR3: TGTGCCAGCAGCTCGGCAGGGGGCATTCAGCCCCAGCATTTT.

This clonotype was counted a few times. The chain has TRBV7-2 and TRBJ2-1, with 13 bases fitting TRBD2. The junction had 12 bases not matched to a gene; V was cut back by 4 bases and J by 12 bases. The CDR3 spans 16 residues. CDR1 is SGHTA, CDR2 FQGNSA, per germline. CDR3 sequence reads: CASSSYYRTSGSGQFF. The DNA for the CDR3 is TGTGCCAGCAGCTCCTACTATCGGACTAGCGGGAGTGGGCAGTTCTTC.

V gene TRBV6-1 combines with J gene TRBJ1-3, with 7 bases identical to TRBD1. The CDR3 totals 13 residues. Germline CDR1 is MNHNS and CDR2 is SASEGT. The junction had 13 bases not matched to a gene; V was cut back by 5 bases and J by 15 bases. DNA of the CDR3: TGTGCCAGCAGTACCGGACAGGATACACTTGGATATTTT. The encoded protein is CASSTGQDTLGYF.

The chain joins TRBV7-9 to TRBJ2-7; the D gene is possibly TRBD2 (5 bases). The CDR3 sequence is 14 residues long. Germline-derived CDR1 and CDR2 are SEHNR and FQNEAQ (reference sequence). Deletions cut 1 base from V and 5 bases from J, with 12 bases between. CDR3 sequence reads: CASSLVRGIHEQYF. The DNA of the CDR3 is TGTGCCAGCAGCTTAGTGAGAGGGATCCACGAGCAGTACTTC.

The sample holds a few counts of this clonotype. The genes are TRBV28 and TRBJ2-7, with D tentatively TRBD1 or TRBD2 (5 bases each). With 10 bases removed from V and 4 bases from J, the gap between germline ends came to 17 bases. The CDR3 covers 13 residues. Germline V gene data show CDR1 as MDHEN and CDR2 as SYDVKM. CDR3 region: CAKAPPREYEQYF. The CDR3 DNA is TGTGCCAAAGCCCCCCCCAGGGAGTACGAGCAGTACTTC.

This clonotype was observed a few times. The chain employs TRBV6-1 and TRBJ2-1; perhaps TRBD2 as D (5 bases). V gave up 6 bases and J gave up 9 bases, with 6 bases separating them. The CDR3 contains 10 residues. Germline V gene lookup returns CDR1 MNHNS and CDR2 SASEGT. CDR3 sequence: CASREVEQFF. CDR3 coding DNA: TGTGCCAGCAGGGAGGTTGAGCAGTTCTTC.